A single sample gave rise to the 2 T cell receptor beta chains below, sequenced in a study of shared clonotypes between healthy human individuals. Data came from immunoSEQ multiplex PCR; TCRdb stores just in-frame clones and leaves some out. The repertoire has over a million clones, approximately 98.5% of them found once; the top ten carry about 0.34%. Sequencing was performed on naive CD4+ T cells sorted from blood. The subset was: CD45RA+ positively selected. Receptors originate from a man between 25 and 39 years old in good health.

This clone showed up just once. V is TRBV2 and J is TRBJ1-2; D perhaps matches TRBD1 (6 bases). V dropped 4 bases and J dropped 3 bases, with 12 bases sitting between them. The length of the CDR3 is 14 residues. Germline assignment: CDR1 SNHLY and CDR2 FYNNEI. DNA of the CDR3: TGTGCCAGCAGTGTAGAGGGGGGCGACTATGGCTACACCTTC. Translated: CASSVEGGDYGYTF.

The chain links TRBV15 to TRBJ2-5, with TRBD1 matching 9 bases. V gave up 4 bases and J gave up 4 bases; unmatched junction bases: 7. The CDR3 contains 15 residues. Germline V lookup: CDR1 LNHNV, CDR2 YYDKDF (reference sequence). The CDR3 here is CATSTGQGGRETQYF. CDR3 DNA: TGTGCCACCAGCACGGGACAGGGAGGAAGAGAGACCCAGTACTTC.